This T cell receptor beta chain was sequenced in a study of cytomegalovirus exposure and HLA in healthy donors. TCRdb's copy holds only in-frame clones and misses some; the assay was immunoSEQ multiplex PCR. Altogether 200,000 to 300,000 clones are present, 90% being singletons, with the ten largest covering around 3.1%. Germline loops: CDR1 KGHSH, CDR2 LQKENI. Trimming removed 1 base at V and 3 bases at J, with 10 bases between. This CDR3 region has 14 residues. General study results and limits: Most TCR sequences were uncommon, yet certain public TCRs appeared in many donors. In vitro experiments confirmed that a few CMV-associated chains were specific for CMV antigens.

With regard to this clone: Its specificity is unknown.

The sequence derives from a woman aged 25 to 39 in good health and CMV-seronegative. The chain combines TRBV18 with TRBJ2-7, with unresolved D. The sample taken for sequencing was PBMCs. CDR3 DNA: TGTGCCAGCTCACCACGGGTCCCGAGCTACGAGCAGTACTTC. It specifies CASSPRVPSYEQYF.